Listed below are T cell receptor beta chains from one sample, sequenced in a study of CD8 T cells in Susac syndrome. TCRdb ran MiXCR on the immunoSEQ multiplex PCR reads and lists one entry per CDR3 protein. The data show some 260,000 distinct CDR3 sequences, approximately 84% seen once. The sample was CD8+ T cells from PBMCs. Receptors were obtained from a human donor with multiple sclerosis. Each CDR3 is given with its conserved first and last residue. The D gene is left open where the match is weak. For some rows the clone size is stated as once, few or many, or as a class when expanded; others skip it.

d_gene,v_gene,j_gene,abundance,CDR3nt,CDR3aa
-,TRBV6-5,TRBJ2-7,once,TGTGCCAGCAGTGCCACCGGGACTGCAACCTACGAGCAGTACTTC,CASSATGTATYEQYF
TRBD2,TRBV11-2,TRBJ2-1,-,TGTGCCAGCAGCGTCACTAGCGGGAGGGATGATGAGCAGTTCTTC,CASSVTSGRDDEQFF
-,TRBV20-1,TRBJ2-3,-,TGCAGTGCTAGAACGGTGATGGTCAGGTCAGTCACAGATACGCAGTATTTT,CSARTVMVRSVTDTQYF
-,TRBV9,TRBJ2-1,-,TGTGCCAGCAGCGTAGAAAGGCTAAACAATGAGCAGTTCTTC,CASSVERLNNEQFF
TRBD2,TRBV23-1,TRBJ2-1,-,TGCGCCAGCAGCCGAGACGGGCCGGCGGGAGGTCCATTTTACAATGAGCAGTTCTTC,CASSRDGPAGGPFYNEQFF
-,TRBV4-2,TRBJ2-7,-,TGTGCCAGCAGCCAAGAGCACGACAGCTCCTACGAGCAGTACTTC,CASSQEHDSSYEQYF
-,TRBV27,TRBJ2-4,-,TGTGCCAGCAGTCCCAGGGGGGGAGGGCTCTTGAGCATTCAGTACTTC,CASSPRGGGLLSIQYF
-,TRBV12-3/TRBV12-4,TRBJ1-2,-,TGTGCCAGCAGTTTGATCAGCTCGGAGGAGGATGGCTACACCTTC,CASSLISSEEDGYTF
TRBD2,TRBV28,TRBJ2-1,-,TGTGCCAGCAGTTCTCCCCCTAGCGGATACAATGAGCAGTTCTTC,CASSSPPSGYNEQFF
-,TRBV19,TRBJ2-7,-,TGTGCCAGTAGTTATGGACTTAACTACGAGCAGTACTTC,CASSYGLNYEQYF
TRBD2,TRBV5-5,TRBJ2-1,-,TGTGCCAGCAGCTTCGCGGGAGGGGATGAGCAGTTCTTC,CASSFAGGDEQFF
-,TRBV27,TRBJ1-5,once,TGTGCCAGCAGTTTCGGATGGGCAGTTAATAGCAATCAGCCCCAGCATTTT,CASSFGWAVNSNQPQHF
-,TRBV28,TRBJ2-2,-,TGTGCCAGCAGTCCTCCGAGGGGAGCCCACACCGGGGAGCTGTTTTTT,CASSPPRGAHTGELFF
-,TRBV7-9,TRBJ2-2,-,TGTGCCAGCAGCGCTACCCGGGACACCGGGGAGCTGTTTTTT,CASSATRDTGELFF
-,TRBV28,TRBJ1-4,-,TGTGCCAGCAATCTCCAGGGTGCTAATGAAAAACTGTTTTTT,CASNLQGANEKLFF
-,TRBV7-8,TRBJ1-4,-,TGTGCCAGCAGACCAGGGGTCGGGGTTGATGAAAAACTGTTTTTT,CASRPGVGVDEKLFF
TRBD2,TRBV3-1,TRBJ2-7,-,TGTGCCAGCAGCCAAGGACTAGCGGGGCCGACTCAGCAGTACTTC,CASSQGLAGPTQQYF
TRBD1,TRBV29-1,TRBJ2-7,-,TGCAGCGTTGAGGCACAGGGGTACGAGCAGTACTTC,CSVEAQGYEQYF
TRBD2,TRBV4-1,TRBJ2-7,-,TGCGCCAGCAGCCAAGCCCCACCTACTAGCGGGCGTACCTACGAGCAGTACTTC,CASSQAPPTSGRTYEQYF
-,TRBV12-3/TRBV12-4,TRBJ2-1,-,TGTGCCACTAATTTGGAGGGCCAGTGGAATGAGCAGTTCTTC,CATNLEGQWNEQFF
TRBD2,TRBV28,TRBJ2-3,-,TGTGCCAGCAGTTTAAGGGAGGGACTAGCGGGCCCTAGCACAGATACGCAGTATTTT,CASSLREGLAGPSTDTQYF
-,TRBV7-9,TRBJ1-4,-,TGTGCCAGCAGCCCCAGCGGATTCGCAAATGAAAAACTGTTTTTT,CASSPSGFANEKLFF
-,TRBV7-9,TRBJ1-2,-,TGTGCCAGCAGTTTAGGTGAAAACTATGGCTACACCTTC,CASSLGENYGYTF
TRBD2,TRBV7-9,TRBJ2-7,-,TGTGCCAGCAGCCCATTGGGGGGGGAGCAGTACTTC,CASSPLGGEQYF
-,TRBV28,TRBJ2-6,once,TGTGCCAGCTTCGGGGGGCATGGGGCCAACGTCCTGACTTTC,CASFGGHGANVLTF
TRBD2,TRBV28,TRBJ2-3,once,TGTGCCAGCAGCCTCTTACGGGGTAGCGGGAGGGCCTATACGCAGTATTTT,CASSLLRGSGRAYTQYF
-,TRBV5-5,TRBJ2-5,-,TGTGCCAGCAGCTTGGCCAGGGGACATCTTGAGGAGACCCAGTACTTC,CASSLARGHLEETQYF
TRBD2,TRBV9,TRBJ2-7,-,TGTGCCAGCACCGTTAGCGGGAGGGGTTCGGAGGAGCAGTACTTC,CASTVSGRGSEEQYF
-,TRBV7-9,TRBJ2-7,-,TGTGCCAGCAGCTTCTTACCGAACTACGAGCAGTACTTC,CASSFLPNYEQYF
-,TRBV9,TRBJ2-2,-,TGTGCCAGCAGCATCACCCCGGGACACAAAACCGGGGAGCTGTTTTTT,CASSITPGHKTGELFF
TRBD1,TRBV5-8,TRBJ2-1,-,TGTGCCAGCAGCTTGGGACAGGGGATAAATGAGCAGTTCTTC,CASSLGQGINEQFF
-,TRBV27,TRBJ1-6,-,TGTGCCAGCAGTTTATCAGGTCTTAGGAATTCACCCCTCCACTTT,CASSLSGLRNSPLHF
-,TRBV30,TRBJ1-2,-,TGTGCCTGGACAGGCGACTATGGCTACACCTTC,CAWTGDYGYTF
TRBD1,TRBV5-1,TRBJ1-1,many,TGCGCCAGCAGCCCAGGGGGCACTGAAGCTTTCTTT,CASSPGGTEAFF
TRBD1,TRBV27,TRBJ1-5,-,TGTGCCAGCAGTTTGGGACAGACAAATCAGCCCCAGCATTTT,CASSLGQTNQPQHF
-,TRBV20-1,TRBJ2-7,-,TGCAGTGCTGATCCCGGGGTTCGTCGAGACGAGCAGTACTTC,CSADPGVRRDEQYF
-,TRBV10-3,TRBJ1-1,-,TGTGCCATCAGTGAAGGGGTATTGGGTCGGAACACTGAAGCTTTCTTT,CAISEGVLGRNTEAFF
-,TRBV7-7,TRBJ2-2,-,TGTGCTAGCAGCAGGGACTGGGCAGACACCGGGGAGCTGTTTTTT,CASSRDWADTGELFF
-,TRBV7-8,TRBJ1-5,-,TGTGCCAGCAGCTTTCAAAGAGGGGGGTCAGGACAGCCCCAGCATTTT,CASSFQRGGSGQPQHF
TRBD2,TRBV7-9,TRBJ2-1,-,TGTGCCAGCAGCTCGCGGACTAGCGGGAGTCGGGGTCTTAATGAGCAGTTCTTC,CASSSRTSGSRGLNEQFF
-,TRBV5-4,TRBJ2-7,few,TGTGCCAGCAGCTTTTCATCATCCGAGCAGTACTTC,CASSFSSSEQYF
-,TRBV21-1,TRBJ2-2,-,TGTGCCAGCAGCAAAATTCGGGGCTGGAACACCGGGGAGCTGTTTTTT,CASSKIRGWNTGELFF
TRBD2,TRBV13,TRBJ2-7,few,TGTGCCAGCAGCTTAGGCCGGGGGGACGAGCAGTACTTC,CASSLGRGDEQYF
TRBD1,TRBV27,TRBJ2-7,-,TGTGCCAGCAGTTTAATCGGCGGGACAGGACCCTCCTACGAGCAGTACTTC,CASSLIGGTGPSYEQYF
-,TRBV29-1,TRBJ2-7,-,TGCAGCGTTGCTCCGTCGGGGGAGCAGTACTTC,CSVAPSGEQYF
-,TRBV14,TRBJ1-1,-,TGTGCCAGCAGCCAAGAAGGCGGGAACACTGAAGCTTTCTTT,CASSQEGGNTEAFF
-,TRBV11-2,TRBJ2-1,-,TGTGCCAGCAGCTCCGACTCAGACAATGAGCAGTTCTTC,CASSSDSDNEQFF
TRBD2,TRBV27,TRBJ2-7,-,TGTGCCAGCAGTTTAACTTTAGCGGGAGGGCCCGACGAGCAGTACTTC,CASSLTLAGGPDEQYF
-,TRBV9,TRBJ2-3,few,TGTGCCAGCGAAGGGGATACGCAGTATTTT,CASEGDTQYF
-,TRBV5-6,TRBJ1-1,-,TGTGCCAGCAGACAAGGGCCCGGGAACACTGAAGCTTTCTTT,CASRQGPGNTEAFF
-,TRBV28,TRBJ1-5,once,TGTGCCAGCAGTTTAGTCATTATGGGAGGTCAGCCCCAGCATTTT,CASSLVIMGGQPQHF
TRBD1,TRBV2,TRBJ2-7,-,TGTGCCAGCAGTGTCGGACAGGAGCTGGACGAGCAGTACTTC,CASSVGQELDEQYF
-,TRBV10-3,TRBJ2-2,-,TGTGCCATCAGCTCTCAGCCCGGGGAGCTGTTTTTT,CAISSQPGELFF